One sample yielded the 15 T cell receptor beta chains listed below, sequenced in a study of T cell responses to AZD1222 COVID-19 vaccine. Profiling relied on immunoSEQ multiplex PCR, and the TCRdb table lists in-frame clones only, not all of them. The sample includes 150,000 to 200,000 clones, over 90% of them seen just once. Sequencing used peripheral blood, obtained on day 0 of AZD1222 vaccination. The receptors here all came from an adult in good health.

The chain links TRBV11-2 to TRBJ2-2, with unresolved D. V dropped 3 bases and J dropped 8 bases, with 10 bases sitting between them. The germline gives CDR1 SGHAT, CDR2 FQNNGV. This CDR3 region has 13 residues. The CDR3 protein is CASSFPGGGELFF. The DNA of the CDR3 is TGTGCCAGCAGCTTCCCAGGCGGTGGGGAGCTGTTTTTT.

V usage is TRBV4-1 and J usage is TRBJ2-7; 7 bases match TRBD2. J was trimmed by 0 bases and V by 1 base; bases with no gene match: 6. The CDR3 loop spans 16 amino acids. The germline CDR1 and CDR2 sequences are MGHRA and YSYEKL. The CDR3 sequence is CASSQGPSGASYEQYF. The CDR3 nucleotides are TGCGCCAGCAGCCAAGGCCCCAGCGGGGCCTCCTACGAGCAGTACTTC.

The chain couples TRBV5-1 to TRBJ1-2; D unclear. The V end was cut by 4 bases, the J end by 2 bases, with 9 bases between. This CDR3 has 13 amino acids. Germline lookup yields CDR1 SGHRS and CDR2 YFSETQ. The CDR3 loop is CASSPDGNYGYTF. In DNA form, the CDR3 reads TGCGCCAGCAGCCCAGATGGGAACTATGGCTACACCTTC.

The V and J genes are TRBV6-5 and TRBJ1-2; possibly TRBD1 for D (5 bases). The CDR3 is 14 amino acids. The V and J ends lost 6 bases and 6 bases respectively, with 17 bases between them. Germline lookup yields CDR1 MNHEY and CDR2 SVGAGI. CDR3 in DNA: TGTGCCAGCAGCCTAGATCAGGGTTGGGATGGCTACACCTTC. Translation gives CASSLDQGWDGYTF.

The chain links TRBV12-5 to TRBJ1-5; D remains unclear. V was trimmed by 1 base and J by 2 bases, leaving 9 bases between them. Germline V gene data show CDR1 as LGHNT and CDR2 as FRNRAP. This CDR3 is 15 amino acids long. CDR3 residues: CASGLGGEGNQPQHF. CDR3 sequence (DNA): TGTGCTAGTGGTTTGGGTGGAGAGGGCAATCAGCCCCAGCATTTT.

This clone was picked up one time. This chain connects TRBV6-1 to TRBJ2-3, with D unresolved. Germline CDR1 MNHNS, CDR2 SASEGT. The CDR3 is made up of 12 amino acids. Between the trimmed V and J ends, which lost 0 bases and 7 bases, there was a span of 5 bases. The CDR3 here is CASSEAANTQYF. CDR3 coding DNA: TGTGCCAGCAGTGAAGCGGCTAATACGCAGTATTTT.

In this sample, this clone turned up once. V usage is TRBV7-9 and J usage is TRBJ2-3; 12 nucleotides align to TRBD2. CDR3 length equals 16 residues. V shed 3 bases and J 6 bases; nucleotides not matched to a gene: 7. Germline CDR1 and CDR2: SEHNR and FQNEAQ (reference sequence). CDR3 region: CASSFLAGGPRDTQYF. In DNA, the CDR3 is TGTGCCAGCAGCTTCCTAGCGGGAGGGCCGCGGGATACGCAGTATTTT.

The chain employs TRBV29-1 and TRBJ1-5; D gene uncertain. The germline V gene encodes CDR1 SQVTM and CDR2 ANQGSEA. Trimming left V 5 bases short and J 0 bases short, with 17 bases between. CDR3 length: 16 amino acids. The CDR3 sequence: CSVSITGKYSNQPQHF. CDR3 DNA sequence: TGCAGCGTTTCGATAACCGGGAAGTATAGCAATCAGCCCCAGCATTTT. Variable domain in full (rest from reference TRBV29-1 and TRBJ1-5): SAVISQKPSRDICQRGTSLTIQCQVDSQVTMMFWYRQQPGQSLTLIATANQGSEATYESGFVIDKFPISRPNLTFSTLTVSNMSPEDSSIYLCSVSITGKYSNQPQHFGDGTRLSIL.

CDR3 sequence: CASRNDDRAHTEAFF. The CDR3 DNA follows: TGTGCCAGTAGAAATGATGACAGGGCCCACACTGAAGCTTTCTTT. J is TRBJ1-1 and V is TRBV19, with TRBD1 identical over 7 bases. Germline values: CDR1 LNHDA, CDR2 SQIVND (reference sequence). CDR3 length equals 15 residues. V shed 6 bases and J 3 bases; nucleotides not matched to a gene: 10. The full variable domain, completed using reference TRBV19 and TRBJ1-1, is DGGITQSPKYLFRKEGQNVTLSCEQNLNHDAMYWYRQDPGQGLRLIYYSQIVNDFQKGDIAEGYSVSREKKESFPLTVTSAQKNPTAFYLCASRNDDRAHTEAFFGQGTRLTVV.

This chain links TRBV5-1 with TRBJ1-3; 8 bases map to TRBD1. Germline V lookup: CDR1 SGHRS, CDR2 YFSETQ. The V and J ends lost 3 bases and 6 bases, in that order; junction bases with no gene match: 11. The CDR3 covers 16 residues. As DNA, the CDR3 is TGCGCCAGCAGCTCCTGGGGGCAGGGGGCGGAAAACACCATATATTTT. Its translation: CASSSWGQGAENTIYF.

The CDR3, as DNA: TGTGCCAGCAGTCAAACCCAGGGGCCTGAAGCTTTCTTT. Protein product: CASSQTQGPEAFF. The chain has TRBV6-6 and TRBJ1-1; D perhaps matches TRBD1 (6 bases). The ends were cut back, 5 bases at V and 6 bases at J, with 13 bases in the middle. Per the germline V gene, CDR1 is MNHNY and CDR2 is SVGAGI (reference sequence). The CDR3 spans 13 residues.

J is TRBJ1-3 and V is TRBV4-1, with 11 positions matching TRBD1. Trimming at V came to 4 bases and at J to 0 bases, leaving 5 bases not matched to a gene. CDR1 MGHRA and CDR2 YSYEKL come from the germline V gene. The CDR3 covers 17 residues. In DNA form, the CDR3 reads TGCGCCAGCAGCCCAGGGGACAGGGGGAGCTCTGGAAACACCATATATTTT. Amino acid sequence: CASSPGDRGSSGNTIYF.

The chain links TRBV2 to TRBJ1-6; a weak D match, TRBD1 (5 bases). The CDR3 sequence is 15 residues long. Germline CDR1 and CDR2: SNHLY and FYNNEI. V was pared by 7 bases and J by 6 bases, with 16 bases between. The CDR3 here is CASTLEGMGNSPLHF. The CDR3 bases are TGTGCCAGCACCCTAGAGGGGATGGGTAATTCACCCCTCCACTTT.

Here the CDR3 DNA reads TGTGCCAGCTCACCACAGGGAGTCCGGGACACAGATACGCAGTATTTT. Residues: CASSPQGVRDTDTQYF. The rearrangement joins TRBV18 to TRBJ2-3, with D possibly TRBD2 on 5 matching bases. Trimming stripped 1 base from V and 2 bases from J, with 13 bases between. The CDR3 totals 16 residues. Germline V lookup: CDR1 KGHSH, CDR2 LQKENI.

DNA of the CDR3: TGTGCCAGCAGCTCTCGACAGGGGAACTATGGCTACACCTTC. Residues: CASSSRQGNYGYTF. This chain uses TRBV5-4 with TRBJ1-2, with 8 bases that match TRBD1. V lost 3 bases and J lost 2; bases outside the gene matches: 3. This CDR3 is 14 amino acids long. Germline V gene lookup returns CDR1 SGHNT and CDR2 YYREEE (reference sequence).